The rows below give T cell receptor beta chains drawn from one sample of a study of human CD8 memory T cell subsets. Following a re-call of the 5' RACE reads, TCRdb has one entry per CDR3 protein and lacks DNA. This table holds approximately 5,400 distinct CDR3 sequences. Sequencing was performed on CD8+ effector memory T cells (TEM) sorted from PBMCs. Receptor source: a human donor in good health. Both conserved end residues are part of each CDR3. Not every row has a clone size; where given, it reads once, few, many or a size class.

CDR3aa: CASSRGAGRVETQYF
v_gene: TRBV7-7
j_gene: TRBJ2-5
abundance: NA

CDR3aa: CASSADGENTEAFF
v_gene: TRBV6-1
j_gene: TRBJ1-1
abundance: NA

CDR3aa: CASSLATGPLYEQYF
v_gene: TRBV5-1
j_gene: TRBJ2-7
abundance: NA

CDR3aa: CASSIRDWDEQFF
v_gene: TRBV19
j_gene: TRBJ2-1
abundance: NA

CDR3aa: CASLVRGPNYGYTF
v_gene: TRBV28
j_gene: TRBJ1-2
abundance: NA

CDR3aa: CASRTGTGEQYF
v_gene: TRBV6-5
j_gene: TRBJ2-7
abundance: NA

CDR3aa: CASSASPNTGELFF
v_gene: TRBV2
j_gene: TRBJ2-2
abundance: NA

CDR3aa: CASSLGLAGYEQYF
v_gene: TRBV13
j_gene: TRBJ2-7
abundance: NA

CDR3aa: CASSQDLDGVTYNEQFF
v_gene: TRBV4-2
j_gene: TRBJ2-1
abundance: NA

CDR3aa: CATSDSGLQETQYF
v_gene: TRBV24-1
j_gene: TRBJ2-5
abundance: NA

CDR3aa: CASISDRGLYEQYF
v_gene: TRBV7-2
j_gene: TRBJ2-7
abundance: NA

CDR3aa: CASSQDPGGTGELFF
v_gene: TRBV3-1
j_gene: TRBJ2-2
abundance: NA

CDR3aa: CASSLAGLGNEQFF
v_gene: TRBV6-1
j_gene: TRBJ2-1
abundance: NA

CDR3aa: CASMIGGYANTGELFF
v_gene: TRBV19
j_gene: TRBJ2-2
abundance: NA

CDR3aa: CASSEGTGVTGELFF
v_gene: TRBV6-1
j_gene: TRBJ2-2
abundance: medium-sized

CDR3aa: CASSANQGNAFF
v_gene: TRBV9
j_gene: TRBJ1-1
abundance: NA

CDR3aa: CASSQDNVGAGVNEQFF
v_gene: TRBV4-1
j_gene: TRBJ2-1
abundance: NA

CDR3aa: CASSWDRAKYNEQFF
v_gene: TRBV6-5
j_gene: TRBJ2-1
abundance: NA

CDR3aa: CASSVGAPGRDNEQFF
v_gene: TRBV9
j_gene: TRBJ2-1
abundance: medium-sized

CDR3aa: CAWRGTGLYEQYF
v_gene: TRBV30
j_gene: TRBJ2-7
abundance: NA

CDR3aa: CASSPWGGAQETQYF
v_gene: TRBV7-9
j_gene: TRBJ2-5
abundance: NA

CDR3aa: CASKLGGIYSYNEQFF
v_gene: TRBV10-2
j_gene: TRBJ2-1
abundance: NA

CDR3aa: CSARGRTEFNSPLHF
v_gene: TRBV20-1
j_gene: TRBJ1-6
abundance: NA

CDR3aa: CSASGLALYNEQFF
v_gene: TRBV20-1
j_gene: TRBJ2-1
abundance: NA

CDR3aa: CASSRAPSGELFF
v_gene: TRBV12-3/TRBV12-4
j_gene: TRBJ2-2
abundance: medium-sized

CDR3aa: CASSQEEGLGNEQFF
v_gene: TRBV4-2
j_gene: TRBJ2-1
abundance: NA

CDR3aa: CASSDLSGGSYNEQFF
v_gene: TRBV6-1
j_gene: TRBJ2-1
abundance: NA

CDR3aa: CASGVQENGYTF
v_gene: TRBV6-5
j_gene: TRBJ1-2
abundance: NA

CDR3aa: CASSPTASSYNEQFF
v_gene: TRBV5-1
j_gene: TRBJ2-1
abundance: NA

CDR3aa: CASSEGPGTSGGGPLF
v_gene: TRBV2
j_gene: TRBJ2-1
abundance: NA

CDR3aa: CASSQDGQGVQPQHF
v_gene: TRBV4-1
j_gene: TRBJ1-5
abundance: NA

CDR3aa: CASRLGVFAGELFF
v_gene: TRBV6-5
j_gene: TRBJ2-2
abundance: NA

CDR3aa: CASSKTGTSGSINEQFF
v_gene: TRBV19
j_gene: TRBJ2-1
abundance: medium-sized

CDR3aa: CASSEGQPDFQETQYF
v_gene: TRBV9
j_gene: TRBJ2-5
abundance: NA

CDR3aa: CASTNRGGDSQETQYF
v_gene: TRBV12-3/TRBV12-4
j_gene: TRBJ2-5
abundance: NA

CDR3aa: CASIPSVLSNQPQHF
v_gene: TRBV6-1
j_gene: TRBJ1-5
abundance: NA

CDR3aa: CSVGGWPEAFF
v_gene: TRBV29-1
j_gene: TRBJ1-1
abundance: NA

CDR3aa: CSASEAGLTYEQYF
v_gene: TRBV20-1
j_gene: TRBJ2-7
abundance: NA

CDR3aa: CATRGRETGELFF
v_gene: TRBV24-1
j_gene: TRBJ2-2
abundance: NA

CDR3aa: CASSLAGGSYNEQFF
v_gene: TRBV13
j_gene: TRBJ2-1
abundance: NA

CDR3aa: CASSLGVGGTQNEQFF
v_gene: TRBV27
j_gene: TRBJ2-1
abundance: NA

CDR3aa: CASSLGTGGTYNEQFF
v_gene: TRBV5-1
j_gene: TRBJ2-1
abundance: medium-sized